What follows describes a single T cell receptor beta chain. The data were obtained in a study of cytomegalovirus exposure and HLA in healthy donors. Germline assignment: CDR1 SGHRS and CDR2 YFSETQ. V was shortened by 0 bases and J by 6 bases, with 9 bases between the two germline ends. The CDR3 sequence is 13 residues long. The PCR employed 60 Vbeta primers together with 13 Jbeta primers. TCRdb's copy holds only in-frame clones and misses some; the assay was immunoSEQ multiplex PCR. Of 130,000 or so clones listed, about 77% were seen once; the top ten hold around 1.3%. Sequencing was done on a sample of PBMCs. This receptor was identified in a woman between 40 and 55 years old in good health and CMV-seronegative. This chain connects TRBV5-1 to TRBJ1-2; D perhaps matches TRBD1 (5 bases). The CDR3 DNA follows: TGCGCCAGCAGCTTGGGGGGGGGAAATGGCTACACCTTC. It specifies CASSLGGGNGYTF.